Listed here is a single T cell receptor beta chain. The repertoire was sequenced with immunoSEQ multiplex PCR; TCRdb's copy has only in-frame clones and lacks some. The repertoire has hundreds of thousands of clones, 55% to 75% of them found once; the top ten carry 1.8%. The V gene's germline CDR1 is SGHRS and CDR2 YFSETQ. The CDR3 spans 14 residues. V gave up 1 base and J gave up 2 bases, with 10 bases separating them. This record comes from a study of shared clonotypes between healthy human individuals. The chain couples TRBV5-1 to TRBJ2-7; either TRBD1 or TRBD2 may fit D (5 bases each). Specimen: memory CD4+ T cells sorted from blood. Described subset: CD45RA-negative fraction. The receptor's source is a woman aged 25-40 years in good health. The CDR3 DNA sequence: TGCGCCAGCAGCTTGCGGGGCGGTCCCTACGAGCAGTACTTC. Its protein product is CASSLRGGPYEQYF.